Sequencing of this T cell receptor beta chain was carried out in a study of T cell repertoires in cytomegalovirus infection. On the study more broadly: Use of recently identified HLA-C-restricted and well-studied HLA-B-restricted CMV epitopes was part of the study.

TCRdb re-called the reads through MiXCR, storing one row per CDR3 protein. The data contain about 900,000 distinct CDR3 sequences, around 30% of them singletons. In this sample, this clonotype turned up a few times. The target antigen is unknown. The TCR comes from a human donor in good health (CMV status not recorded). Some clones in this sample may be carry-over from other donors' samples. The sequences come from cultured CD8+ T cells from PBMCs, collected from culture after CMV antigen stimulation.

CDR3 protein: CASSTRGGEPPFNSPLHF. The CDR3 DNA reads TGCGCCAGCAGCACTCGAGGGGGCGAACCTCCATTCAATTCACCCCTCCACTTT. The V and J genes are TRBV4-1 and TRBJ1-6, with TRBD1 matching over 7 bases. The CDR3 spans 18 residues. The V gene end was trimmed by 5 bases and the J gene end by 7 bases; junction bases not matched to a gene: 17. The germline CDR1 and CDR2 sequences are MGHRA and YSYEKL.